In this sample, the clone carrying this T cell receptor (beta chain) turned up many times. Its antigen is not identified. These data are taken from a study of T-cell reconstitution after alpha-beta-depleted transplantation in children. Regarding the study as a whole: By about two months after transplant, alpha-beta T cells reportedly arose from several hundred graft clones that had expanded.

Germline V lookup: CDR1 MDHEN, CDR2 SYDVKM. Trimming shortened V by 2 bases and J by 5 bases, and 16 bases separated the two germline ends. The CDR3 totals 15 residues. During its preparation, the TCRbeta library received unique molecular identifiers. TCRdb re-analysed the PCR reads in MiXCR, keeping a single row per CDR3 protein. The sample shows about 32,000 distinct CDR3 sequences, approximately 7% of them seen only once. This sample comprised peripheral blood, obtained 60 days after TCRalphabeta/CD19-depleted stem cell transplant. V usage is TRBV28 and J usage is TRBJ2-7; D gene ambiguous. This TCR derives from a child under three years old who had a stem cell transplant for acute myeloid leukemia, so the T cells may come from the graft donor. CDR3 in DNA: TGTGCCAGCAGTTTAATGGTTTCGGGTTTGAACGAGCAGTACTTC. Amino acid sequence: CASSLMVSGLNEQYF.